The present TCR beta chain was sequenced within a study of T cells in Graves' hyperthyroidism and ophthalmopathy. A few counts support this clonotype. Diagnosis of hyperthyroidism was new in patients aged 18 to 65, and its duration was under 2 months. Researchers took RNA transcripts and amplified the TCR beta CDR3 regions from them. RT-PCR in the first round (using the HTBI primer set) targeted the TCR CDR3. TCRdb itself ran the multiplex PCR reads through MiXCR, one entry per CDR3 protein. Among approximately 400,000 distinct CDR3 sequences listed, approximately 15% were seen once. The sequence was collected from a woman younger than 30 with Graves' hyperthyroidism. The sequenced sample consisted of blood.

For the CDR3, the DNA is TGTGCCAGTAGTATAGGGCCGATCCCACCCTACAATGAGCAGTTCTTC. Translating gives CASSIGPIPPYNEQFF. This chain connects TRBV19 to TRBJ2-1; D unclear. The CDR3 runs to 16 residues. The V gene lost 1 base and the J gene lost 2 bases, with 12 bases spanning the gap. The germline V gene encodes CDR1 LNHDA and CDR2 SQIVND (reference sequence).